Presented here are 9 T cell receptor beta chains from one specimen sequenced in a study of STAT5B mutations in CD4+ large granular lymphocyte leukemia (dated 2022 in TCRdb). The library was built by means of the immunoSEQ multiplex PCR assay. Imported from immuneACCESS, the table was reduced by TCRdb to in-frame sequences with V and J called. These copies leave out some clones; in studies compared against another copy, an unresolved V gene accounts for under half, and the cause of the remainder is not known. The sample includes fewer than 45,000 clones, with roughly 79% observed a single time. The ten largest clones capture around 3.5% of the sample. The specimen was CD4+ T cells from blood buffy coats. These receptors were taken from a human donor in good health.

The table lists this clone with a few counts. The V gene is TRBV15, the J gene TRBJ2-4, with a weak D call TRBD2 (6 bases). Trimming cost V 0 bases and J 2 bases, with 14 bases left between them. Per the germline V gene, CDR1 is LNHNV and CDR2 is YYDKDF (reference sequence). The CDR3 consists of 17 residues. The CDR3 DNA reads as TGTGCCACCAGCAGAGATGGGGGAGGTTTTACCAAAAACATTCAGTACTTC. Amino acid sequence: CATSRDGGGFTKNIQYF.

The V gene is TRBV7-8, the J gene TRBJ2-7; TRBD2 might be the D (6 bases). The CDR3 consists of 12 residues. Germline CDR1 is SGHVS and CDR2 is FQNEAQ. V lost 5 bases, J lost 6 bases, and 11 bases lay in between. In DNA, the CDR3 is TGTGCCAGCAGCCAGACTAGGGGCGAGCAGTACTTC. Its protein product is CASSQTRGEQYF.

The chain uses TRBV2 and TRBJ2-1; D remains unclear. V gave up 5 bases and J gave up 9 bases, with 8 bases separating them. Per germline, CDR1 SNHLY and CDR2 FYNNEI. The CDR3 runs to 11 residues. The CDR3 loop reads CASSYAGEQFF. CDR3 DNA sequence: TGTGCCAGCAGTTATGCAGGTGAGCAGTTCTTC.

V is TRBV28 and J is TRBJ1-5; possibly TRBD1 for D (6 bases). From germline, CDR1 is MDHEN and CDR2 SYDVKM. The V gene lost 3 bases and the J gene lost 0 bases, with 30 bases spanning the gap. CDR3 length: 22 residues. The CDR3, as DNA: TGTGCCAGCAGTTTGGGAGGGGGGCGATTTTCATCCATACCATATAGCAATCAGCCCCAGCATTTT. Its translation: CASSLGGGRFSSIPYSNQPQHF.

The J gene is TRBJ2-2, the V gene TRBV10-3, with 7 positions matching TRBD1. V trimming: 7 bases; J trimming: 6 bases; junction bases outside the gene matches: 8. The CDR3 sequence is 14 residues long. Per the germline V gene, CDR1 is ENHRY and CDR2 is SYGVKD. The CDR3 DNA is TGTGCCATCAATTCTAGGGGGCCGGCCGGGGAGCTGTTTTTT. This encodes CAINSRGPAGELFF.

This clone was counted between two and nine times. This chain uses TRBV19 with TRBJ1-5; D is undetermined. The CDR3 has 11 residues. CDR1 and CDR2 from the germline V gene are LNHDA and SQIVND (reference sequence). V was shortened by 4 bases and J by 15 bases, with 13 bases between the two germline ends. Here the CDR3 reads CASSTASFLHF. The CDR3, as DNA: TGTGCCAGTAGTACAGCATCCTTCCTGCATTTT.

In DNA, the CDR3 is TGTGCCAGCAGCCTGGGACAGGGTACGACTGAAGCTTTCTTT. Residues: CASSLGQGTTEAFF. The chain joins TRBV11-3 to TRBJ1-1; TRBD1 agrees at 9 bases. Germline assignment: CDR1 SGHNT and CDR2 YENEEA. J lost 5 bases, V lost 5 bases, and 6 bases had no gene match. This CDR3 spans 14 amino acids.

V gene TRBV5-1 combines with J gene TRBJ1-1; D is possibly TRBD1 (6 bases). Trimming removed 0 bases at V and 4 bases at J, with 10 bases between. This CDR3 has 14 amino acids. Germline CDR1 is SGHRS and CDR2 is YFSETQ. The CDR3 nucleotides read TGCGCCAGCAGCTTGGACAGGGCGGGCACTGAAGCTTTCTTT. Translating it yields CASSLDRAGTEAFF.

The J gene is TRBJ2-7, the V gene TRBV6-5; D gene ambiguous. Trimming cost V 3 bases and J 2 bases, with 5 bases left between them. The length of the CDR3 is 12 residues. Germline V gene lookup returns CDR1 MNHEY and CDR2 SVGAGI. In DNA form, the CDR3 reads TGTGCCAGCAGTTATATCCCCTACGAGCAGTACTTC. Its protein product is CASSYIPYEQYF.